Shown below are 6 T cell receptor beta chains from a single sample sequenced in a study of blood T cell repertoires in COVID-19. The repertoire was sequenced with immunoSEQ multiplex PCR; TCRdb's copy has only in-frame clones and lacks some. The sample has roughly 250,000 clones, 65% to 85% seen once. What was sequenced was peripheral blood. The receptor set was obtained from a man between 40 and 49 years old with active or convalescent COVID-19.

CDR3 sequence reads: CASSPSAGASYEQYF. The CDR3 DNA reads TGTGCCAGCAGCCCCTCCGCGGGAGCCTCCTACGAGCAGTACTTC. This rearrangement joins TRBV7-3 to TRBJ2-7; 7 nucleotides match TRBD2. The V segment lost 5 bases and the J segment 0 bases; nucleotides outside the gene matches: 7. This CDR3 is built from 15 residues. Germline values: CDR1 SGHTA, CDR2 FQGTGA. Combining the CDR3 with reference TRBV7-3 and TRBJ2-7 gives the whole variable domain GAGVSQTPSNKVTEKGKYVELRCDPISGHTALYWYRQSLGQGPEFLIYFQGTGAADDSGLPNDRFFAVRPEGSVSTLKIQRTERGDSAVYLCASSPSAGASYEQYFGPGTRLTVT.

J is TRBJ2-7 and V is TRBV30; weak D call: TRBD1 (6 bases). V was clipped by 2 bases and J by 4 bases, with 6 bases between them. Germline CDR1 reads GTSNPN; CDR2 reads SVGIG (reference sequence). The CDR3 contains 11 residues. The CDR3 DNA reads as TGTGCCTGGAGTAGGGGGTACGAGCAGTACTTC. It translates to CAWSRGYEQYF.

This chain joins TRBV5-1 and TRBJ2-3; a weak D match, TRBD2 (5 bases). This CDR3 contains 15 residues. V lost 4 bases to trimming and J lost 1 base, with 13 bases between them. Germline V gene lookup returns CDR1 SGHRS and CDR2 YFSETQ. Here the CDR3 reads CASSTEDGGTDTQYF. CDR3 nucleotide sequence: TGCGCCAGCAGCACGGAGGACGGAGGCACAGATACGCAGTATTTT.

The V gene is TRBV15, the J gene TRBJ1-1; possibly TRBD1 for D (5 bases). V lost 7 bases to trimming and J lost 5 bases, with 17 bases between them. Per germline, CDR1 LNHNV and CDR2 YYDKDF (reference sequence). This CDR3 contains 14 residues. This CDR3 reads CATTVGRGRTEAFF. The CDR3, as DNA: TGTGCCACCACGGTGGGAAGGGGCCGGACTGAAGCTTTCTTT.

The CDR3 is CASSSDRDSQVRLFF. The CDR3, as DNA: TGTGCCAGTAGTTCCGACCGGGACAGTCAAGTTAGGCTGTTTTTT. The chain carries TRBV19 and TRBJ1-4; the match to TRBD1 covers 7 bases. This CDR3 is 15 amino acids long. Unmatched junction bases numbered 17, after V lost 5 bases and J lost 14 bases. Germline CDR1 reads LNHDA; CDR2 reads SQIVND (reference sequence).

Written as DNA, the CDR3 is TGTGCCAGCAGCGCAATCGACAGGGGGCGCGACGAGCAGTACTTC. Amino acids: CASSAIDRGRDEQYF. The V call is TRBV7-9, the J call TRBJ2-7; TRBD1 matches at 10 bases. Germline CDR1 and CDR2: SEHNR and FQNEAQ (reference sequence). This CDR3 contains 15 residues. The V segment lost 5 bases and the J segment 5 bases; nucleotides outside the gene matches: 9.